A single sample is the source of the 31 T cell receptor beta chains below, sequenced in a study of T-cell memory formation after mild COVID-19. Using its own MiXCR run on the 5' RACE reads, TCRdb lists one record per CDR3 protein. This sample yields 410,000 or so distinct CDR3 sequences, of which about a quarter are seen a single time; around 12% belongs to the top ten. Sequences were obtained from PBMCs or a T cell subset sorted from them (not recorded which). The receptors derive from an adult woman who had mild COVID-19 (a few samples of this study predate the infection). Cell type and time point are not known.

A few counts support this clonotype. The chain carries TRBV7-3 and TRBJ2-2; TRBD1 aligns across 9 bases. This CDR3 spans 15 amino acids. V was pared by 2 bases and J by 6 bases, with 4 bases of the junction left unmatched. Germline V gene lookup returns CDR1 SGHTA and CDR2 FQGTGA. CDR3 DNA: TGTGCCAGCAGCTTACGACAGGGGGGAGCCGGGGAGCTGTTTTTT. Encoded protein: CASSLRQGGAGELFF.

The chain couples TRBV4-3 to TRBJ2-6; TRBD1 matches at 8 bases. CDR1 LGHNA and CDR2 YSLEER come from the germline V gene. The CDR3 contains 18 residues. V shed 3 bases and J 0 bases; nucleotides not matched to a gene: 7. CDR3 sequence: CASSQGDRGYSGANVLTF. The CDR3 nucleotides read TGCGCCAGCAGCCAGGGCGACAGGGGATACTCTGGGGCCAACGTCCTGACTTTC.

This clonotype has only a few counts. J is TRBJ2-5 and V is TRBV9, with D tentatively TRBD1 or TRBD2 (5 bases each). V lost 2 bases to trimming and J lost 4 bases, with 12 bases between them. In germline, CDR1 is SGDLS, CDR2 YYNGEE. This CDR3 comprises 14 residues. The CDR3: CASSVGAFGETQYF. CDR3 DNA sequence: TGTGCCAGCAGCGTCGGGGCTTTTGGAGAGACCCAGTACTTC.

A few counts support this clonotype. The chain combines TRBV2 with TRBJ2-7, with 7 bases identical to TRBD2. CDR3 size: 15 residues. The V gene end was trimmed by 1 base and the J gene end by 1 base; junction bases not matched to a gene: 4. Germline values: CDR1 SNHLY, CDR2 FYNNEI. CDR3 protein: CASSEGRGTSYEQYF. CDR3 coding DNA: TGTGCCAGCAGTGAAGGGCGGGGGACTTCCTACGAGCAGTACTTC.

J is TRBJ2-3 and V is TRBV12-3 or TRBV12-4, with a tentative D call TRBD2 (5 bases). This CDR3 has 11 residues. The V and J ends lost 6 bases and 10 bases respectively, with 11 bases between them. The CDR3 protein is CASSPGTPQYF. The DNA of the CDR3 is TGTGCCAGCAGCCCGGGAACTCCGCAGTATTTT.

This clonotype was counted between two and nine times. CDR3 nucleotide sequence: TGTGCCAGCGGAGAACGGGAGAGCACCGGGGAGCTGTTTTTT. Its protein product is CASGERESTGELFF. J is TRBJ2-2 and V is TRBV7-8; D perhaps matches TRBD2 (6 bases). Germline V gene sequence: CDR1 SGHVS, CDR2 FQNEAQ. The CDR3 totals 14 residues. V was trimmed by 8 bases and J by 4 bases, leaving 14 bases between them.

The rearrangement links TRBV20-1 to TRBJ1-5, with TRBD1 matching over 9 bases. This CDR3 has 16 residues. In germline, CDR1 is DFQATT, CDR2 SNEGSKA (reference sequence). V shed 5 bases and J 5 bases; nucleotides not matched to a gene: 13. The CDR3 loop reads CSAGYPDTGGYQPQHF. Written as DNA, the CDR3 is TGCAGTGCTGGCTACCCGGATACAGGGGGCTATCAGCCCCAGCATTTT.

The rearrangement uses TRBV14 and TRBJ1-4; 7 nucleotides agree with TRBD1. Losses at the gene ends were 6 bases for V and 5 bases for J; bases not matched to a gene: 6. This CDR3 region has 14 residues. Germline lookup yields CDR1 SGHDN and CDR2 FVKESK. The CDR3 sequence: CASSGGRGNEKLFF. Written as DNA, the CDR3 is TGTGCCAGCAGTGGTGGCAGGGGGAATGAAAAACTGTTTTTT.

The CDR3 protein is CSVAEGSNEQFF. CDR3 coding DNA: TGCAGCGTTGCTGAGGGATCCAATGAGCAGTTCTTC. This chain links TRBV29-1 with TRBJ2-1, with D perhaps matching TRBD2 (5 bases). This CDR3 spans 12 amino acids. V lost 4 bases, J lost 6 bases, and 10 bases lay in between. Germline V gene sequence: CDR1 SQVTM, CDR2 ANQGSEA.

The CDR3 sequence: CASSQSWVGPYEQYF. The CDR3 nucleotides read TGTGCCAGCAGCCAAAGCTGGGTGGGGCCATACGAGCAGTACTTC. The genes are TRBV14 and TRBJ2-7, with D possibly matching TRBD1 (5 bases). Germline CDR1 reads SGHDN; CDR2 reads FVKESK. The CDR3 consists of 15 residues. The ends were cut back, 2 bases at V and 4 bases at J, with 15 bases in the middle.

The rearrangement links TRBV24-1 to TRBJ2-3; 10 bases agree with TRBD2. J lost 2 bases, V lost 3 bases, and 13 bases had no gene match. Per the germline V gene, CDR1 is KGHDR and CDR2 is SFDVKD. CDR3 size: 19 residues. The CDR3 DNA follows: TGTGCCACCAGTGATCCGCCCTCAACTAGCGGGGAATCCACAGATACGCAGTATTTT. It encodes CATSDPPSTSGESTDTQYF.

This clonotype appeared a few times. This chain connects TRBV5-1 to TRBJ1-2, with D perhaps TRBD1 (6 bases). V lost 0 bases, J lost 0 bases, and 6 bases lay in between. Per the germline V gene, CDR1 is SGHRS and CDR2 is YFSETQ. There are 14 residues in the CDR3. CDR3 in amino acids: CASSLGDTNYGYTF. DNA of the CDR3: TGCGCCAGCAGCTTGGGGGACACTAACTATGGCTACACCTTC.

The table lists this clonotype with many counts. The rearrangement joins TRBV5-1 to TRBJ2-1; D tentatively fits TRBD1 or TRBD2 (6 bases each). The CDR3 has 15 amino acids. Germline CDR1 is SGHRS and CDR2 is YFSETQ. V was cut by 2 bases and J by 4 bases, with 13 bases left in between. CDR3 loop: CASSFGVGGYNEQFF. In nucleotides, the CDR3 is TGCGCCAGCAGCTTCGGAGTAGGGGGGTACAATGAGCAGTTCTTC.

This clonotype was seen once. The rearrangement uses TRBV3-1 and TRBJ1-1; D perhaps matches TRBD1 (5 bases). The ends were cut back, 7 bases at V and 4 bases at J, with 19 bases in the middle. Germline V gives CDR1 LGHDT, CDR2 YNNKEL (reference sequence). The CDR3 is 15 amino acids. For the CDR3, the DNA is TGTGCCAGCACCTCCAATGGGGCGTTGAGCACTGAAGCTTTCTTT. Residues: CASTSNGALSTEAFF.

This clonotype was picked up many times. This chain joins TRBV27 and TRBJ1-2; no definite D call. The germline CDR1 and CDR2 sequences are MNHEY and SMNVEV (reference sequence). Trimming removed 5 bases at V and 2 bases at J, with 6 bases between. This CDR3 region has 12 residues. CDR3 amino acids: CASSPSNYGYTF. CDR3 nucleotide sequence: TGTGCCAGCAGTCCTTCGAACTATGGCTACACCTTC.

The table lists this clonotype with a few counts. The J gene is TRBJ2-1, the V gene TRBV7-9; a weak D match, TRBD2 (5 bases). The CDR3 consists of 17 residues. With 5 bases removed from V and 0 bases from J, the gap between germline ends came to 17 bases. CDR1 is SEHNR and CDR2 is FQNEAQ in the germline V gene (reference sequence). The DNA for the CDR3 is TGTGCCAGCAGCGGAGGACTTATGAGCGACTCCTACAATGAGCAGTTCTTC. Protein: CASSGGLMSDSYNEQFF.

The chain combines TRBV5-1 with TRBJ2-1; TRBD1 aligns across 11 bases. V was pared by 1 base and J by 9 bases, with 3 bases of the junction left unmatched. The CDR3 runs 14 residues. Germline V gene sequence: CDR1 SGHRS, CDR2 YFSETQ. CDR3 residues: CASSLWDRGSEQFF. CDR3 coding DNA: TGCGCCAGCAGCTTGTGGGACAGGGGGAGTGAGCAGTTCTTC.

This clonotype was counted many times. The chain joins TRBV7-3 to TRBJ2-2; TRBD2 matches 11 bases. V shed 3 bases, J shed 0 bases, and the junction held 6 bases outside the gene matches. In germline, CDR1 is SGHTA, CDR2 FQGTGA. The CDR3 extends over 18 amino acids. CDR3: CASSFPPTSGANTGELFF. In DNA form, the CDR3 reads TGTGCCAGCAGCTTTCCCCCGACTAGCGGGGCGAACACCGGGGAGCTGTTTTTT.

The CDR3 coding sequence is TGCAGTGCTAGAGAAGGGGGGGCATGGGAGCAGTACTTC. Encoded protein: CSAREGGAWEQYF. This chain links TRBV20-1 with TRBJ2-7; a possible D gene is TRBD2 (7 bases). Germline V CDR1 and CDR2: DFQATT, SNEGSKA (reference sequence). Trimming removed 0 bases at V and 7 bases at J, with 13 bases between. CDR3 length equals 13 residues.

The table lists this clonotype with a few counts. V usage is TRBV9 and J usage is TRBJ2-7; D is uncertain. The germline V gene encodes CDR1 SGDLS and CDR2 YYNGEE. There are 13 residues in the CDR3. Trimming left V 2 bases short and J 5 bases short, with 11 bases between. CDR3 amino acids: CASSVPGGNEQYF. DNA for the CDR3: TGTGCCAGCAGCGTGCCGGGTGGAAACGAGCAGTACTTC.

This clonotype was recorded many times. The V gene is TRBV5-1, the J gene TRBJ2-1; 8 bases match TRBD2. This CDR3 comprises 15 residues. V lost 7 bases and J lost 6; bases outside the gene matches: 12. Germline CDR1 and CDR2: SGHRS and YFSETQ. The CDR3 bases are TGCGCCAGCGTACAGGGTAGCGGGATTATCAATGAGCAGTTCTTC. Residues: CASVQGSGIINEQFF. The variable domain in full, completed from reference TRBV5-1 and TRBJ2-1, reads KAGVTQTPRYLIKTRGQQVTLSCSPISGHRSVSWYQQTPGQGLQFLFEYFSETQRNKGNFPGRFSGRQFSNSRSEMNVSTLELGDSALYLCASVQGSGIINEQFFGPGTRLTVL.

CDR3 in DNA: TGTGCCAGCAGTTACTCTGTGCAGACGAATCAGCCCCAGCATTTT. The encoded protein is CASSYSVQTNQPQHF. The chain couples TRBV6-5 to TRBJ1-5; D is uncertain. V was pared by 0 bases and J by 4 bases, with 10 bases between. The CDR3 contains 15 residues. Germline V gene lookup returns CDR1 MNHEY and CDR2 SVGAGI.

The chain combines TRBV29-1 with TRBJ2-1; perhaps TRBD1 as D (6 bases). The CDR3 totals 17 residues. Germline V gene data show CDR1 as SQVTM and CDR2 as ANQGSEA. V was trimmed by 0 bases and J by 1 base, leaving 16 bases between them. The CDR3 DNA is TGCAGCGTTGAAGATGGGGGCAGGAAGGGATCCTACAATGAGCAGTTCTTC. This gives the protein CSVEDGGRKGSYNEQFF.

CDR3 nucleotide sequence: TGTGCCAGCAGCCGGGACAGGGTGACTGAAAAACTGTTTTTT. Translation gives CASSRDRVTEKLFF. The J gene is TRBJ1-4, the V gene TRBV5-5; 9 bases agree with TRBD1. CDR1 and CDR2 from the germline V gene are SGHKS and YYEKEE (reference sequence). The CDR3 consists of 14 residues. V lost 4 bases and J lost 7; bases outside the gene matches: 5.

This chain connects TRBV7-8 to TRBJ2-5, with D possibly TRBD1 on 6 matching bases. CDR3 length: 14 amino acids. CDR1 is SGHVS and CDR2 is FQNEAQ in the germline V gene. Trimming cost V 4 bases and J 0 bases, with 9 bases left between them. CDR3 DNA: TGTGCCAGCAGCTCGGACAGACACCAAGAGACCCAGTACTTC. Translation gives CASSSDRHQETQYF.

This clonotype was seen at least ten times. The gene calls are TRBV7-9 and TRBJ1-1, with TRBD1 matching over 9 bases. The CDR3 has 13 amino acids. Germline lookup yields CDR1 SEHNR and CDR2 FQNEAQ (reference sequence). V was clipped by 5 bases and J by 7 bases; unmatched bases: 5. CDR3 region: CASSPGTGLEAFF. The DNA of the CDR3 is TGTGCCAGCAGCCCAGGGACAGGGCTTGAAGCTTTCTTT.

The rearrangement joins TRBV7-2 to TRBJ2-6; the D is unclear. Trimming pared 2 bases from V and 0 bases from J, leaving 11 bases between. This CDR3 has 17 amino acids. Per germline, CDR1 SGHTA and CDR2 FQGNSA. The CDR3 loop is CASSLNLHPSGANVLTF. CDR3 nucleotide sequence: TGTGCCAGCAGCTTAAACCTCCACCCCTCTGGGGCCAACGTCCTGACTTTC.

The V and J genes are TRBV15 and TRBJ2-3; TRBD1 might be the D (5 bases). V lost 4 bases, J lost 2 bases, and 7 bases lay in between. Per germline, CDR1 LNHNV and CDR2 YYDKDF (reference sequence). The CDR3 spans 13 residues. The CDR3 sequence is CATSTDNTDTQYF. As DNA, the CDR3 is TGTGCCACCAGCACGGACAACACAGATACGCAGTATTTT.

This clonotype has a handful of counts. The chain employs TRBV12-3 or TRBV12-4 and TRBJ1-6; weak D call: TRBD1 (6 bases). V was shortened by 0 bases and J by 5 bases, with 8 bases between the two germline ends. This CDR3 has 15 residues. The CDR3 spells CASSLAHRDNSPLHF. The CDR3 DNA reads as TGTGCCAGCAGTTTAGCGCACAGGGATAATTCACCCCTCCACTTT.

This clonotype was seen once. The genes are TRBV7-9 and TRBJ2-7, with D uncertain. This CDR3 has 14 amino acids. The V end lost 4 bases, the J end lost 5 bases, and 15 bases lay between the germline ends. CDR1 is SEHNR, CDR2 FQNEAQ, per germline (reference sequence). The CDR3 protein is CASSSKSRTHEQYF. The CDR3 bases are TGTGCCAGCAGCTCGAAGTCCCGCACCCACGAGCAGTACTTC.

The CDR3 nucleotides read TGTGCCAGCAGGGGGGGAGCGGGGGTGAGCACAGATACGCAGTATTTT. As protein: CASRGGAGVSTDTQYF. The chain carries TRBV2 and TRBJ2-3, with 8 nucleotides matching TRBD2. The CDR3 is made up of 16 amino acids. CDR1 and CDR2 from the germline V gene are SNHLY and FYNNEI. V lost 6 bases to trimming and J lost 0 bases; unmatched junction nucleotides: 8.